This TCR beta chain was identified in a study of T cell responses to AZD1222 COVID-19 vaccine. This table comes from immunoSEQ multiplex PCR, and its TCRdb copy is limited to in-frame clones, with some not included. The sample gives approximately 82,000 clones, 90% to 95% of which show up once; approximately 5.2% is in the top ten. Study-wide points: Spike-specific TCR breadth and depth were elevated following two AZD1222 doses.

A note on this clone: The antigen remains unidentified.

In germline, CDR1 is SEHNR, CDR2 FQNEAQ (reference sequence). Trimming removed 0 bases at V and 1 base at J, with 7 bases between. The length of the CDR3 is 16 residues. This TCR derives from an adult in good health. The sample in question was peripheral blood, obtained on day 0 of AZD1222 vaccination. The rearrangement links TRBV7-9 to TRBJ2-6, with no clear D. CDR3 DNA: TGTGCCAGCAGCTTAGCGTTTGGTTCTGGGGCCAACGTCCTGACTTTC. Translation: CASSLAFGSGANVLTF. Full variable domain (rest looked up from reference TRBV7-9 and TRBJ2-6): DTGVSQNPRHKITKRGQNVTFRCDPISEHNRLYWYRQTLGQGPEFLTYFQNEAQLEKSRLLSDRFSAERPKGSFSTLEIQRTEQGDSAMYLCASSLAFGSGANVLTFGAGSRLTVL.